Listed below are T cell receptor beta chains from one sample, sequenced in a study of identical twins. TCRdb re-called the 5' RACE reads with MiXCR, one entry per CDR3 protein. Of approximately 550,000 distinct CDR3 sequences detected, about 20% appear once; the ten largest clones hold about 0.5%. This same sample was also part of a study on yellow fever vaccine responses in identical twins.

The sequenced material came from CD4+ T cells sorted from blood. These receptor sequences come from a woman aged 18-29 years in good health. The CDR3 runs from the conserved cysteine through the conserved F or W. The D gene is left open where the match is weak. Size values are once, few and many counts, or a class for expanded clones, and some rows have none.

D gene: -; J gene: TRBJ1-2; V gene: TRBV10-3; clone size: -; CDR3 protein: CAISGNYGYTF; CDR3 DNA: TGTGCCATCTCGGGTAACTATGGCTACACCTTC
D gene: TRBD2; J gene: TRBJ2-3; V gene: TRBV6-5; clone size: few; CDR3 protein: CASSYSNGGGDTQYF; CDR3 DNA: TGTGCCAGCAGTTACTCAAATGGGGGAGGGGATACGCAGTATTTT
D gene: TRBD1; J gene: TRBJ1-5; V gene: TRBV20-1; clone size: -; CDR3 protein: CSASLTGGQPQHF; CDR3 DNA: TGCAGTGCTAGCCTGACAGGGGGGCAGCCCCAGCATTTT
D gene: -; J gene: TRBJ2-3; V gene: TRBV7-9; clone size: few; CDR3 protein: CASSEAAASTDTQYF; CDR3 DNA: TGTGCCAGCAGCGAGGCGGCGGCTAGCACAGATACGCAGTATTTT
D gene: -; J gene: TRBJ1-1; V gene: TRBV6-5; clone size: -; CDR3 protein: CASSYYWAGRGHTEAFF; CDR3 DNA: TGTGCCAGCAGTTACTATTGGGCAGGGCGGGGACACACTGAAGCTTTCTTT
D gene: TRBD2; J gene: TRBJ2-1; V gene: TRBV29-1; clone size: -; CDR3 protein: CSAGLAGAGGEQFF; CDR3 DNA: TGCAGCGCGGGACTAGCGGGAGCCGGCGGTGAGCAGTTCTTC
D gene: TRBD2; J gene: TRBJ2-7; V gene: TRBV12-3/TRBV12-4; clone size: -; CDR3 protein: CASSLTSRESYEQYF; CDR3 DNA: TGTGCCAGCAGTCTCACCTCGCGGGAGTCTTACGAGCAGTACTTC
D gene: -; J gene: TRBJ2-4; V gene: TRBV7-2; clone size: few; CDR3 protein: CASSLAISKNIQYF; CDR3 DNA: TGTGCCAGCAGCTTAGCGATAAGTAAAAACATTCAGTACTTC
D gene: -; J gene: TRBJ2-1; V gene: TRBV11-2; clone size: -; CDR3 protein: CASSLGPGLSHSYNEQFF; CDR3 DNA: TGTGCCAGCAGCTTAGGCCCTGGGCTCTCCCACTCCTACAATGAGCAGTTCTTC
D gene: -; J gene: TRBJ2-3; V gene: TRBV6-5; clone size: -; CDR3 protein: CASSYWGSADTQYF; CDR3 DNA: TGTGCCAGCAGTTACTGGGGGAGCGCAGATACGCAGTATTTT
D gene: -; J gene: TRBJ1-1; V gene: TRBV12-3/TRBV12-4; clone size: many; CDR3 protein: CASSLTGRNTEAFF; CDR3 DNA: TGTGCCAGCAGCCTCACCGGCCGGAACACTGAAGCTTTCTTT
D gene: -; J gene: TRBJ1-4; V gene: TRBV5-6; clone size: few; CDR3 protein: CASSLKVSAGEKLFF; CDR3 DNA: TGTGCCAGCAGCTTGAAGGTCTCCGCAGGGGAAAAACTGTTTTTT
D gene: -; J gene: TRBJ2-1; V gene: TRBV4-2; clone size: few; CDR3 protein: CASSQVQTPYGYNEQFF; CDR3 DNA: TGTGCCAGCAGCCAAGTCCAGACTCCCTATGGGTACAATGAGCAGTTCTTC
D gene: -; J gene: TRBJ2-6; V gene: TRBV12-3/TRBV12-4; clone size: many; CDR3 protein: CASSLRSGLSGANVLTF; CDR3 DNA: TGTGCCAGCAGTTTACGATCCGGGCTCTCTGGGGCCAACGTCCTGACTTTC
D gene: -; J gene: TRBJ1-5; V gene: TRBV27; clone size: -; CDR3 protein: CASSPATFSNQPQHF; CDR3 DNA: TGTGCCAGCAGTCCGGCAACATTTAGCAATCAGCCCCAGCATTTT
D gene: -; J gene: TRBJ2-1; V gene: TRBV28; clone size: -; CDR3 protein: CASSAILEQFF; CDR3 DNA: TGTGCCAGCAGTGCCATCCTTGAGCAGTTCTTC
D gene: -; J gene: TRBJ2-3; V gene: TRBV20-1; clone size: -; CDR3 protein: CSARPSGSSTDTQYF; CDR3 DNA: TGCAGTGCTAGACCCTCAGGGTCTAGCACAGATACGCAGTATTTT
D gene: -; J gene: TRBJ2-5; V gene: TRBV20-1; clone size: -; CDR3 protein: CSATTGGQETQYF; CDR3 DNA: TGCAGTGCTACTACGGGTGGTCAGGAGACCCAGTACTTC
D gene: TRBD1; J gene: TRBJ2-3; V gene: TRBV6-1; clone size: -; CDR3 protein: CASRSRQGEFTDTQYF; CDR3 DNA: TGTGCCAGCAGGTCCAGGCAGGGGGAATTCACAGATACGCAGTATTTT
D gene: -; J gene: TRBJ2-2; V gene: TRBV10-3; clone size: -; CDR3 protein: CAIKGGGQNGGELFF; CDR3 DNA: TGTGCCATCAAGGGGGGCGGTCAAAATGGCGGGGAGCTGTTTTTT
D gene: TRBD1; J gene: TRBJ1-1; V gene: TRBV7-9; clone size: few; CDR3 protein: CASSQPLTGGQDTEAFF; CDR3 DNA: TGTGCCAGCAGCCAGCCCCTGACAGGGGGCCAGGACACTGAAGCTTTCTTT
D gene: TRBD1; J gene: TRBJ2-1; V gene: TRBV15; clone size: few; CDR3 protein: CATSRPGTGVNEQFF; CDR3 DNA: TGTGCCACCAGCAGACCCGGGACAGGGGTCAATGAGCAGTTCTTC
D gene: -; J gene: TRBJ2-2; V gene: TRBV6-1; clone size: -; CDR3 protein: CATGAYTGELFF; CDR3 DNA: TGTGCCACCGGCGCTTACACCGGGGAGCTGTTTTTT
D gene: TRBD1; J gene: TRBJ1-2; V gene: TRBV20-1; clone size: -; CDR3 protein: CSARKQGAEGYTF; CDR3 DNA: TGCAGTGCTAGGAAACAGGGGGCAGAAGGCTACACCTTC
D gene: -; J gene: TRBJ2-3; V gene: TRBV5-1; clone size: -; CDR3 protein: CASSPEGRRTDTQYF; CDR3 DNA: TGCGCCAGCAGCCCCGAGGGGCGACGCACAGATACGCAGTATTTT
D gene: TRBD1; J gene: TRBJ1-5; V gene: TRBV19; clone size: -; CDR3 protein: CASSTPGQGLWSNQPQHF; CDR3 DNA: TGTGCCAGTAGTACCCCCGGACAGGGCCTCTGGAGCAATCAGCCCCAGCATTTT
D gene: TRBD1; J gene: TRBJ1-3; V gene: TRBV2; clone size: -; CDR3 protein: CASTEGTGRNTIYF; CDR3 DNA: TGTGCCAGCACCGAGGGGACAGGGCGAAACACCATATATTTT
D gene: -; J gene: TRBJ2-2; V gene: TRBV3-1; clone size: -; CDR3 protein: CASSQGSGSGPGGLFF; CDR3 DNA: TGTGCCAGCAGCCAAGGCTCCGGGAGTGGCCCGGGTGGGCTGTTTTTT
D gene: TRBD2; J gene: TRBJ2-1; V gene: TRBV5-6; clone size: -; CDR3 protein: CASSLPGTSGAYSYNEQFF; CDR3 DNA: TGTGCCAGCAGCTTGCCCGGGACTAGCGGGGCCTACTCCTACAATGAGCAGTTCTTC
D gene: TRBD2; J gene: TRBJ2-1; V gene: TRBV4-2; clone size: -; CDR3 protein: CASSTDWGRGNYNEQFF; CDR3 DNA: TGTGCCAGCAGCACCGACTGGGGGAGGGGTAACTACAATGAGCAGTTCTTC
D gene: -; J gene: TRBJ2-5; V gene: TRBV5-1; clone size: -; CDR3 protein: CASSSGGQYQETQYF; CDR3 DNA: TGCGCCAGCAGCTCCGGGGGACAGTACCAAGAGACCCAGTACTTC
D gene: -; J gene: TRBJ1-5; V gene: TRBV6-1; clone size: few; CDR3 protein: CASSEAHWRVNQPQHF; CDR3 DNA: TGTGCCAGCAGTGAAGCGCATTGGAGGGTCAATCAGCCCCAGCATTTT
D gene: TRBD1; J gene: TRBJ2-5; V gene: TRBV20-1; clone size: few; CDR3 protein: CSASQPTGGSTRRLAQYF; CDR3 DNA: TGCAGTGCTTCCCAACCAACAGGGGGAAGTACGAGAAGACTGGCCCAGTACTTC
D gene: -; J gene: TRBJ2-2; V gene: TRBV5-1; clone size: few; CDR3 protein: CASKMNHNTGELFF; CDR3 DNA: TGCGCCAGCAAGATGAACCACAACACCGGGGAGCTGTTTTTT
D gene: -; J gene: TRBJ2-3; V gene: TRBV5-5; clone size: few; CDR3 protein: CASSRDVTSTDTQYF; CDR3 DNA: TGTGCCAGCAGCCGGGACGTAACTAGCACAGATACGCAGTATTTT
D gene: -; J gene: TRBJ2-2; V gene: TRBV3-1; clone size: -; CDR3 protein: CASSRTGTQNTGELFF; CDR3 DNA: TGTGCCAGCAGCCGCACCGGGACTCAGAACACCGGGGAGCTGTTTTTT
D gene: TRBD1; J gene: TRBJ2-5; V gene: TRBV24-1; clone size: few; CDR3 protein: CATSDPTGERETQYF; CDR3 DNA: TGTGCCACCAGTGATCCGACAGGGGAGAGGGAGACCCAGTACTTC
D gene: -; J gene: TRBJ1-4; V gene: TRBV5-1; clone size: few; CDR3 protein: CASSLDGQSTNEKLFF; CDR3 DNA: TGCGCCAGCAGCTTGGATGGGCAGTCAACTAATGAAAAACTGTTTTTT
D gene: -; J gene: TRBJ2-1; V gene: TRBV24-1; clone size: few; CDR3 protein: CATSRAGRGEQFF; CDR3 DNA: TGTGCCACCAGTCGCGCGGGAAGGGGTGAGCAGTTCTTC
D gene: -; J gene: TRBJ2-3; V gene: TRBV10-3; clone size: -; CDR3 protein: CAISEGGRGPTVTQYF; CDR3 DNA: TGTGCCATCAGTGAAGGTGGCAGGGGCCCCACAGTTACGCAGTATTTT
D gene: -; J gene: TRBJ2-2; V gene: TRBV6-1; clone size: -; CDR3 protein: CASLSQGSTGELFF; CDR3 DNA: TGTGCCAGCCTCTCACAGGGATCCACCGGGGAGCTGTTTTTT
D gene: -; J gene: TRBJ2-7; V gene: TRBV5-1; clone size: few; CDR3 protein: CASSLEANEQYF; CDR3 DNA: TGCGCCAGCAGCTTGGAGGCAAACGAGCAGTACTTC
D gene: -; J gene: TRBJ1-1; V gene: TRBV12-3/TRBV12-4; clone size: -; CDR3 protein: CASSYGRGPAFF; CDR3 DNA: TGTGCCAGCAGTTACGGGCGGGGTCCGGCTTTCTTT
D gene: TRBD1; J gene: TRBJ2-3; V gene: TRBV29-1; clone size: -; CDR3 protein: CSARTGVTDTQYF; CDR3 DNA: TGCAGCGCCCGAACAGGGGTGACAGATACGCAGTATTTT
D gene: TRBD1; J gene: TRBJ1-2; V gene: TRBV12-3/TRBV12-4; clone size: few; CDR3 protein: CASSGQGTAGYTF; CDR3 DNA: TGTGCCAGCAGCGGACAGGGTACGGCTGGCTACACCTTC
D gene: -; J gene: TRBJ2-5; V gene: TRBV25-1; clone size: -; CDR3 protein: CASSDLETQYF; CDR3 DNA: TGTGCCAGCAGTGATTTGGAGACCCAGTACTTC